These 2 T cell receptor beta chains came from one sample sequenced in a study of T-cell reconstitution after alpha-beta-depleted transplantation in children. Unique molecular identifiers were incorporated when the TCRbeta library was constructed. One entry per CDR3 protein, called by TCRdb with MiXCR from the PCR reads. The sample has about 590,000 distinct CDR3 sequences, approximately 13% seen once; the top ten hold over 2%. Here the sequenced sample was PBMCs, mostly from graft donor cells, taken 360 days after TCRalphabeta/CD19-depleted stem cell transplant. The receptor source for this set is a male patient younger than 18 who had a stem cell transplant for acute myeloid leukemia, so the T cells may come from the graft donor.

This clonotype occurred once. In DNA, the CDR3 is TGCGCCAGCAGCCTCGGGACTAGCGGGAGGAGCGGCACCTACGAGCAGTACTTC. Its protein is CASSLGTSGRSGTYEQYF. The genes are TRBV5-1 and TRBJ2-7; 15 bases align to TRBD2. From germline, CDR1 is SGHRS and CDR2 YFSETQ. The length of the CDR3 is 18 residues. Unmatched junction bases numbered 10, after V lost 4 bases and J lost 2 bases. Full variable domain (missing parts from reference TRBV5-1 and TRBJ2-7): KAGVTQTPRYLIKTRGQQVTLSCSPISGHRSVSWYQQTPGQGLQFLFEYFSETQRNKGNFPGRFSGRQFSNSRSEMNVSTLELGDSALYLCASSLGTSGRSGTYEQYFGPGTRLTVT.

This clonotype was detected only a few times. This chain connects TRBV9 to TRBJ2-2, with 8 bases fitting TRBD2. The germline V gene has CDR1 SGDLS and CDR2 YYNGEE. CDR3 length: 19 residues. J gave up 4 bases and V 0 bases, and 14 bases lay outside the gene matches. The CDR3 sequence is CASSVVQGGSGIGTGELFF. DNA of the CDR3: TGTGCCAGCAGCGTAGTTCAAGGGGGTAGCGGGATCGGCACCGGGGAGCTGTTTTTT.